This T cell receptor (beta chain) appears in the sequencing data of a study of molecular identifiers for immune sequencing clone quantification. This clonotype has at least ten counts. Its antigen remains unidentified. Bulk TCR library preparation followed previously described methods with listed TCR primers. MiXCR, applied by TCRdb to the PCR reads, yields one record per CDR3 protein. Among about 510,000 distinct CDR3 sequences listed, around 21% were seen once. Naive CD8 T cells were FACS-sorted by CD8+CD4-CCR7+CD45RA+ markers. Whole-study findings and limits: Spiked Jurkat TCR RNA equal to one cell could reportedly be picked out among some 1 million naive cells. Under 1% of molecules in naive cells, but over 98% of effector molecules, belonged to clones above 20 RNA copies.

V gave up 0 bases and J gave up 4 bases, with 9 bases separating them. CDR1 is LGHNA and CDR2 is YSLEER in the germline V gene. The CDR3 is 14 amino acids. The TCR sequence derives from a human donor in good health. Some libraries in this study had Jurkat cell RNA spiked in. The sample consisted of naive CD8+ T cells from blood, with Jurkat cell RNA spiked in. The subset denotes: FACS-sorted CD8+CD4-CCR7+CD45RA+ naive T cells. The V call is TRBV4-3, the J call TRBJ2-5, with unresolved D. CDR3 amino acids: CASSQEANLETQYF. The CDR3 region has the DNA TGCGCCAGCAGCCAAGAGGCAAACTTAGAGACCCAGTACTTC.